The clone carrying this T cell receptor beta chain was picked up a small number of times. CDR3 length: 14 residues. V shed 2 bases and J 5 bases; nucleotides not matched to a gene: 4. CDR1 and CDR2 from the germline V gene are SGHTA and FQGNSA. Time point defined: patch test 3, about 24 weeks after DPC sensitization. Treatment indicated: therapeutic diphenylcyclopropenone sensitization with weekly scalp DPC. One entry per CDR3 protein results from TCRdb running MiXCR on the RACE reads. The profile covers some 62,000 distinct CDR3 sequences, with approximately 9.9% appearing a single time and about 2% taken by the ten largest. These data come from a study of human T cells and chemical hapten exposure.

The source of this sequence is a woman in her twenties or thirties with alopecia areata. Some clones in this sample may be carry-over from other donors' samples. Sample: whole blood, taken in connection with sensitization to the hapten diphenylcyclopropenone (DPC). The chain employs TRBV7-2 and TRBJ2-7, with 9 bases matching TRBD2. The CDR3 bases are TGTGCCAGCAGCTTAATTTTAGCGGGAGACGAGCAGTACTTC. Translation: CASSLILAGDEQYF.